The following is a T cell receptor beta chain sequence with its context. Its antigen is currently unknown. TCRdb processed the RT-PCR reads anew with MiXCR; each CDR3 protein has one entry. The sample includes 250,000 to 350,000 distinct CDR3 sequences, roughly 22% seen only once; the top ten take 10% to 13%. These data are taken from a study of response to subunit inactivated influenza vaccine. Study outcomes and limitations: Authors suggested each seasonal influenza vaccination recruits few new T cells.

The CDR3 loop spans 16 amino acids. Per the germline V gene, CDR1 is SGHRS and CDR2 is YFSETQ. Between the trimmed V and J ends, which lost 4 bases and 0 bases, there was a span of 14 bases. The sample in question was PBMCs from blood, obtained about 20 months after vaccination. The TCR was taken from a man in his fifties or sixties who received an inactivated influenza vaccine. J is TRBJ1-3 and V is TRBV5-1, with D unclear. CDR3 amino acids: CASSAAPVPSGNTIYF. The CDR3, as DNA: TGCGCCAGCAGCGCCGCTCCTGTCCCCTCTGGAAACACCATATATTTT.